The next 28 T cell receptor beta chains were all read from a single sample in a study of spatial heterogeneity in lung cancer. Each CDR3 protein gets one entry after TCRdb re-called the 5' RACE reads with MiXCR. The data show 110,000 or so distinct CDR3 sequences, with 10% to 13% seen just once and more than 20% held by the top ten. Time point meaning: blood at routine non-recurrence follow-up after resection. The sequencing here drew on PBMCs, taken at follow-up. These receptors were obtained from a female donor with early-stage non-small cell lung cancer.

The chain uses TRBV6-2 or TRBV6-3 and TRBJ2-1; 10 positions match TRBD2. Trimming cost V 4 bases and J 1 base; bases outside gene matches: 7. This CDR3 contains 17 residues. Germline V gives CDR1 MNHEY, CDR2 SVGEGT. Here the CDR3 DNA reads TGTGCCAGCAGTTCCCGGACTAGCGGTGTTTCCTACAATGAGCAGTTCTTC. Protein product: CASSSRTSGVSYNEQFF.

The gene calls are TRBV29-1 and TRBJ1-1; tentative D call: TRBD1 (6 bases). Germline CDR1 reads SQVTM; CDR2 reads ANQGSEA. The length of the CDR3 is 13 residues. Trimming stripped 2 bases from V and 2 bases from J, with 9 bases between. In nucleotides, the CDR3 is TGCAGCGTTGAACAGGGGTCTAACACTGAAGCTTTCTTT. This sequence encodes CSVEQGSNTEAFF. Full variable domain (rest looked up from reference TRBV29-1 and TRBJ1-1): SAVISQKPSRDICQRGTSLTIQCQVDSQVTMMFWYRQQPGQSLTLIATANQGSEATYESGFVIDKFPISRPNLTFSTLTVSNMSPEDSSIYLCSVEQGSNTEAFFGQGTRLTVV.

The V and J genes are TRBV28 and TRBJ1-6; D uncertain. V lost 5 bases to trimming and J lost 8 bases, with 7 bases between them. CDR3 size: 12 residues. Germline CDR1 reads MDHEN; CDR2 reads SYDVKM. The chain's CDR3 is CASSVDYSPLHF. CDR3 sequence (DNA): TGTGCCAGCAGTGTAGACTATTCACCCCTCCACTTT.

This clonotype was seen at least ten times. J is TRBJ1-1 and V is TRBV5-4, with D maybe TRBD1 (6 bases). Between the trimmed V and J ends, which lost 4 bases and 0 bases, there was a span of 16 bases. Germline V gene sequence: CDR1 SGHNT, CDR2 YYREEE (reference sequence). The CDR3 loop spans 16 amino acids. The CDR3 DNA reads as TGTGCCAGCAGCAAGGACAGTTTCCAGATGAACACTGAAGCTTTCTTT. Amino acids: CASSKDSFQMNTEAFF.

This clonotype was observed a few times. In nucleotides, the CDR3 is TGTGCCAGCAGTTCCAGAGCGGGAGGGCCCTACGAGCAGTACTTC. It yields the protein CASSSRAGGPYEQYF. The chain is built from TRBV6-5 and TRBJ2-7, with 10 bases that match TRBD2. The CDR3 is 15 amino acids. Germline CDR1 reads MNHEY; CDR2 reads SVGAGI. The V segment lost 4 bases and the J segment 2 bases; nucleotides outside the gene matches: 5.

This sequence joins TRBV5-4 and TRBJ2-3; 11 bases align to TRBD2. The CDR3 spans 15 residues. Germline V gene data show CDR1 as SGHNT and CDR2 as YYREEE (reference sequence). The J segment lost 2 bases and the V segment lost 4 bases, leaving 3 bases of the junction unmatched. This CDR3 reads CASSKTSGVTDTQYF. In DNA form, the CDR3 reads TGTGCCAGCAGCAAGACTAGCGGGGTCACAGATACGCAGTATTTT.

The chain is built from TRBV28 and TRBJ1-1; 9 nucleotides agree with TRBD1. Trimming took 7 bases from V and 1 from J; bases not matched to a gene: 4. The CDR3 is 14 amino acids. CDR1 and CDR2 from the germline V gene are MDHEN and SYDVKM. CDR3 nucleotide sequence: TGTGCCAGCAACATGGACAGGGGGAACACTGAAGCTTTCTTT. This gives the protein CASNMDRGNTEAFF.

The chain uses TRBV5-6 and TRBJ1-6; the match to TRBD1 covers 10 bases. J was trimmed by 3 bases and V by 3 bases; bases with no gene match: 9. CDR1 is SGHDT and CDR2 is YYEEEE in the germline V gene. CDR3 length equals 18 residues. CDR3 DNA: TGTGCCAGCAGCTCACACCGGGACAGGGGAGTCTATAATTCACCCCTCCACTTT. Protein product: CASSSHRDRGVYNSPLHF.

This clonotype was seen a handful of times. CDR3 loop: CASRESSGSSYEQYV. Here the CDR3 DNA reads TGTGCCAGCAGAGAAAGTAGCGGGTCCTCCTACGAGCAGTACGTC. This sequence joins TRBV12-3 or TRBV12-4 and TRBJ2-7; 7 nucleotides align to TRBD2. V lost 6 bases and J lost 0; bases outside the gene matches: 8. This CDR3 region has 15 residues.

This clonotype was recorded many times. This chain uses TRBV19 with TRBJ1-5; TRBD1 matches 11 bases. V lost 4 bases, J lost 8 bases, and 7 bases stayed unmatched. The CDR3 totals 15 residues. Germline CDR1 and CDR2: LNHDA and SQIVND (reference sequence). CDR3 residues: CASSSPDRGHEPQHF. CDR3 DNA sequence: TGTGCCAGTAGTAGCCCGGACAGGGGGCATGAGCCCCAGCATTTT.

This clonotype was seen many times. The chain has TRBV20-1 and TRBJ2-1; the D is unclear. The germline V gene encodes CDR1 DFQATT and CDR2 SNEGSKA (reference sequence). The length of the CDR3 is 11 residues. Trimming shortened V by 5 bases and J by 7 bases, and 9 bases separated the two germline ends. CDR3 in DNA: TGCAGTGCTGGAAGTAATAATGAGCAGTTCTTC. Amino acids: CSAGSNNEQFF.

This clonotype was recorded at least ten times. This rearrangement joins TRBV19 to TRBJ2-3, with a weak D call TRBD1 (5 bases). The CDR3 is made up of 12 amino acids. Trimming stripped 5 bases from V and 4 bases from J, with 7 bases between. The germline CDR1 and CDR2 sequences are LNHDA and SQIVND (reference sequence). CDR3: CASSDSADTQYF. The CDR3, as DNA: TGTGCCAGTAGTGACAGTGCAGATACGCAGTATTTT.

About this clonotype: A much larger clone differs by one base, so this may be a read error. The V gene is TRBV3-1, the J gene TRBJ2-3; no firm D call. The CDR3 is 14 amino acids. Germline CDR1 and CDR2: LGHDT and YNNKEL (reference sequence). This CDR3 reads CASGQDYSTDTQYF. The CDR3, as DNA: TGTGCCAGCGGCCAAGATTACAGCACAGATACGCAGTATTTT.

This clonotype occurred a few times. The rearrangement links TRBV7-2 to TRBJ2-1; TRBD2 agrees at 7 bases. The CDR3 loop spans 16 amino acids. Trimming removed 3 bases from V and 2 bases from J; junction bases left unmatched: 7. Germline V CDR1 and CDR2: SGHTA, FQGNSA. CDR3 residues: CASSFSRLAAYNEQFF. CDR3 coding DNA: TGTGCCAGCAGCTTTTCGCGTCTAGCGGCCTACAATGAGCAGTTCTTC. The variable domain in full, completed from reference TRBV7-2 and TRBJ2-1, reads GAGVSQSPSNKVTEKGKDVELRCDPISGHTALYWYRQSLGQGLEFLIYFQGNSAPDKSGLPSDRFSAERTGGSVSTLTIQRTQQEDSAVYLCASSFSRLAAYNEQFFGPGTRLTVL.

This clonotype was counted between two and nine times. The chain links TRBV10-3 to TRBJ2-7; 7 nucleotides align to TRBD2. Trimming removed 5 bases from V and 1 base from J; junction bases left unmatched: 8. Germline V gives CDR1 ENHRY, CDR2 SYGVKD. The CDR3 spans 15 residues. The CDR3 DNA reads as TGTGCCATCAGTACCAGACAAGCGGGGTCCTACGAGCAGTACTTC. Protein sequence: CAISTRQAGSYEQYF.

V gene TRBV29-1 combines with J gene TRBJ1-5; TRBD1 aligns across 7 bases. Germline trimming cut 5 bases from V and 2 bases from J; bases unmatched to any gene: 6. CDR1 SQVTM and CDR2 ANQGSEA come from the germline V gene. The CDR3 sequence is 14 residues long. CDR3 sequence (DNA): TGCAGCGTTTCGACAGGGACGGGCAATCAGCCCCAGCATTTT. Amino acids: CSVSTGTGNQPQHF.

This clonotype occurred a few times. The chain employs TRBV10-3 and TRBJ2-3, with a possible D match to TRBD2 (5 bases). The V gene lost 10 bases and the J gene lost 2 bases, with 25 bases spanning the gap. Germline lookup yields CDR1 ENHRY and CDR2 SYGVKD. This CDR3 spans 17 amino acids. The CDR3 loop is CATRKGVGRETTDTQYF. CDR3 nucleotides: TGTGCCACCCGGAAGGGAGTCGGGCGCGAGACCACAGATACGCAGTATTTT.

Note on this clonotype: At one end, the junction sequence differs from germline, possibly due to a read error. V gene TRBV12-3 or TRBV12-4 combines with J gene TRBJ1-1; no reliable D call. This CDR3 contains 15 residues. CDR3 amino acids: CVSSLVGRQDTEAFF. The CDR3 nucleotides are TGTGTCAGCAGTTTAGTAGGCCGTCAGGACACTGAAGCTTTCTTT.

This clonotype occurred many times. The chain couples TRBV6-1 to TRBJ2-1; 11 nucleotides match TRBD1. The CDR3 has 16 residues. The V segment lost 6 bases and the J segment 2 bases; nucleotides outside the gene matches: 6. The germline V gene has CDR1 MNHNS and CDR2 SASEGT. CDR3 in amino acids: CASRTGTGGTYNEQFF. The CDR3 DNA is TGTGCCAGCAGGACCGGGACAGGGGGGACCTACAATGAGCAGTTCTTC.

Regarding this clonotype: Just one base apart from a much larger clone, this may be a read error. The chain links TRBV7-6 to TRBJ2-1; D is undetermined. This CDR3 spans 15 amino acids. Germline CDR1 SGHVS, CDR2 FNYEAQ. CDR3 bases: TGTGCCAGCAGCTTAGACTGGCAGAGATGGAATGAGCAGATCTTC. Translated: CASSLDWQRWNEQIF. Filled out from reference TRBV7-6 and TRBJ2-1, the complete variable domain reads GAGVSQSPRYKVTKRGQDVALRCDPISGHVSLYWYRQALGQGPEFLTYFNYEAQQDKSGLPNDRFSAERPEGSISTLTIQRTEQRDSAMYRCASSLDWQRWNEQIFGPGTRLTVL.

This clonotype was counted only a few times. CDR3 residues: CASKDPGTSGSSYNEQFF. The CDR3 bases are TGTGCCAGCAAGGATCCCGGGACTAGCGGGAGCTCCTACAATGAGCAGTTCTTC. V and J are TRBV6-6 and TRBJ2-1; 14 nucleotides agree with TRBD2. Trimming at V came to 7 bases and at J to 0 bases, leaving 8 bases not matched to a gene. Germline V lookup: CDR1 MNHNY, CDR2 SVGAGI (reference sequence). CDR3 length equals 18 residues.

The chain employs TRBV30 and TRBJ2-1; TRBD1 is a possible D gene (6 bases). The CDR3 totals 15 residues. Trimming pared 0 bases from V and 6 bases from J, leaving 15 bases between. CDR1 and CDR2 from the germline V gene are GTSNPN and SVGIG (reference sequence). The CDR3 protein is CAWSVEGQISNEQFF. The CDR3 DNA reads as TGTGCCTGGAGTGTAGAAGGACAGATCTCCAATGAGCAGTTCTTC. The full variable domain, in which reference TRBV30 and TRBJ2-1 provide the parts outside the CDR3, is SQTIHQWPATLVQPVGSPLSLECTVEGTSNPNLYWYRQAAGRGLQLLFYSVGIGQISSEVPQNLSASRPQDRQFILSSKKLLLSDSGFYLCAWSVEGQISNEQFFGPGTRLTVL.

The chain is built from TRBV20-1 and TRBJ2-4; 7 bases line up with TRBD2. V shed 6 bases, J shed 2 bases, and the junction held 7 bases outside the gene matches. Germline CDR1 and CDR2: DFQATT and SNEGSKA (reference sequence). The CDR3 is 14 residues long. CDR3 protein: CSAREVGSKNIQYF. The CDR3 DNA sequence: TGCAGTGCCCGGGAGGTGGGATCCAAAAACATTCAGTACTTC.

A few counts support this clonotype. The V gene is TRBV12-3 or TRBV12-4, the J gene TRBJ2-3; tentatively, D is TRBD1 (5 bases). Deletions cut 7 bases from V and 3 bases from J, with 14 bases between. This CDR3 contains 14 residues. The CDR3 DNA follows: TGTGCCAGCACCGATCAGGGTCCAACAGATACGCAGTATTTT. It translates to CASTDQGPTDTQYF.

V usage is TRBV20-1 and J usage is TRBJ1-1, with 7 bases that match TRBD1. The CDR3 runs 14 residues. CDR1 DFQATT and CDR2 SNEGSKA come from the germline V gene (reference sequence). The trim removed 1 base at V and 3 bases at J, leaving 5 bases unmatched. CDR3 in DNA: TGCAGTGCTAGAGTAGTACAGGGGTACACTGAAGCTTTCTTT. The encoded protein is CSARVVQGYTEAFF.

This clonotype was detected a few times. This sequence joins TRBV2 and TRBJ2-5, with D possibly being TRBD2 (6 bases). This CDR3 is 15 amino acids long. V gave up 2 bases and J gave up 5 bases, with 15 bases separating them. Germline-derived CDR1 and CDR2 are SNHLY and FYNNEI. The CDR3, as DNA: TGTGCCAGCAGTGAAAACGAGGCCGGAGGGGAGACCCAGTACTTC. It encodes CASSENEAGGETQYF.

This chain uses TRBV12-3 or TRBV12-4 with TRBJ2-1, with a weak D call TRBD2 (6 bases). There are 14 residues in the CDR3. Trimming cost V 7 bases and J 10 bases, with 20 bases left between them. CDR3 DNA: TGTGCCAGCAAACTCCCGGGACTGAAAAACGAGCAGTTCTTC. This encodes CASKLPGLKNEQFF.

This clonotype was recorded a few times. This rearrangement joins TRBV2 to TRBJ1-6; D remains ambiguous. This CDR3 comprises 14 residues. Trimming took 2 bases from V and 9 from J, leaving 11 bases between them. Germline CDR1 is SNHLY and CDR2 is FYNNEI. The DNA of the CDR3 is TGTGCCAGCAGTGAAACCCGACAAGGTTCACCCCTCCACTTT. As protein: CASSETRQGSPLHF.